This T cell receptor beta chain was recorded in a study of Graves' ophthalmopathy and Graves' hyperthyroidism. At the level of the study: Peripheral blood sampling preceded any treatment and occurred at initial diagnosis. Regarding the study as a whole: In separating ophthalmopathy from stable hyperthyroidism, a 13-signature model achieved roughly 89% sensitivity and over 80% specificity.

From RNA, the CDR3 regions of TCR beta chains were amplified and sequenced. Following a first-round RT-PCR that used HTBI primers, a second-round multiplex PCR was carried out. TCRdb used MiXCR to reprocess the multiplex PCR reads, holding one entry per CDR3 protein. The repertoire has about 480,000 distinct CDR3 sequences, about an eighth of them found once; the top ten carry about 10%. This clonotype was seen only a few times. As yet, its antigen is unknown. PBMCs were isolated from a roughly 9 ml sample of fresh peripheral blood. With 3 bases removed from V and 12 bases from J, the gap between germline ends came to 17 bases. Germline CDR1 is GTSNPN and CDR2 is SVGIG (reference sequence). CDR3 length: 12 amino acids.

This sequence joins TRBV30 and TRBJ1-1; TRBD1 might be the D (5 bases). This clonotype was sampled from a woman in her 30s with Graves' ophthalmopathy. Sample: blood. The DNA for the CDR3 is TGTGCCTGGAGGGGGGACGTTAAGGGTTCTTTCTTT. This encodes CAWRGDVKGSFF. Drawing the rest from reference TRBV30 and TRBJ1-1, the complete variable domain is SQTIHQWPATLVQPVGSPLSLECTVEGTSNPNLYWYRQAAGRGLQLLFYSVGIGQISSEVPQNLSASRPQDRQFILSSKKLLLSDSGFYLCAWRGDVKGSFFGQGTRLTVV.